This T cell receptor (beta chain) was recorded in a study of a mutant IDH1 vaccine in newly diagnosed glioma. About the study: The treated group averaged approximately 42 years old and was about 62% male, roughly 38% female. Receipt of radiotherapy, temozolomide, or both preceded the study, and most received both.

A note on this clone: The antigen is undetermined.

The sample's time point: week 5, during vaccination. Doses comprised 300 ug of mutant IDH1 20-mer peptide each, plus topical imiquimod. CDR1 is KGHSH, CDR2 LQKENI, per germline. The CDR3 runs 15 residues. Trimming stripped 5 bases from V and 1 base from J, with 9 bases between. Sequenced by immunoSEQ multiplex PCR; TCRdb stores in-frame clones only, minus some. The profile shows roughly 60,000 clones, about 80% of them singletons. Source: PBMCs, taken from a glioma patient whose treatment included an IDH1 peptide vaccine. This chain joins TRBV18 and TRBJ1-6; no definite D call. The source of this sequence is a woman between 50 and 59 years old with glioma. The CDR3 region is CASSSQPSYNSPLHF. CDR3 bases: TGTGCCAGCTCATCACAGCCGTCCTATAATTCACCCCTCCACTTT.